This T cell receptor (beta chain) was sequenced for a study of blood T cell repertoires in COVID-19. In germline, CDR1 is SGDLS, CDR2 YYNGEE. This CDR3 is 14 amino acids long. Trimming took off 8 bases at V and 4 bases at J, with 13 bases between the two ends. Generated by immunoSEQ multiplex PCR, the TCRdb table keeps only in-frame clones and is missing some. The sample includes about 480,000 clones, approximately 90% of them seen just once. The rearrangement joins TRBV9 to TRBJ1-6; D might be TRBD1 (5 bases). Material for sequencing was peripheral blood. This clonotype originated in a woman in her 30s with acute or convalescent COVID-19. DNA for the CDR3: TGTGCCAGTTCCTTGACAGTATATAATTCACCCCTCCACTTT. Translated, it gives CASSLTVYNSPLHF.